This T cell receptor (beta chain) was profiled in a study of low-dose radiotherapy and immunotherapy resistance in tumors. The overall study: Cohort 1 was given 0.5 Gy per fraction every 2 weeks, for 6.5 Gy total.

Germline CDR1 reads MGHRA; CDR2 reads YSYEKL. CDR3 length: 16 amino acids. The V end lost 3 bases, the J end lost 0 bases, and 14 bases lay between the germline ends. TCRs were amplified for 20 to 25 PCR cycles with a constant-region primer and V-primer adapter. MiXCR, run by TCRdb on the reads, gives a single entry per CDR3 protein. Of under 60,000 distinct CDR3 sequences in the sample, approximately 31% were seen once. This clonotype was counted once. Time point in this sample: after trial treatment. Treatment described: LDRT plus nivolumab, ipilimumab, low-dose cyclophosphamide and aspirin (RACIN trial). All of the donors were given nivolumab, ipilimumab, aspirin, low-dose cyclophosphamide and low-dose radiotherapy as part of RACIN, a single-arm trial.

This chain uses TRBV4-1 with TRBJ1-2; maybe TRBD1 (6 bases). The specimen was PBMCs, collected after low-dose radiotherapy plus immunotherapy. This clonotype originated in a male donor with rectosigmoid adenocarcinoma. The CDR3 is CASSQTWTAPNYGYTF. The CDR3 bases are TGCGCCAGCAGCCAGACGTGGACAGCTCCTAACTATGGCTACACCTTC.